This T cell receptor (beta chain) was observed in a study of OX40 agonist ivuxolimab in advanced cancers. This clone was counted only a few times. Trimming pared 4 bases from V and 5 bases from J, leaving 8 bases between. The CDR3 contains 13 residues. Germline CDR1 reads KGHSH; CDR2 reads LQKENI. The protocol was immunoSEQ multiplex PCR, while the TCRdb copy is restricted to in-frame clones and leaves out a portion. The data show about 48,000 clones, around 80% seen once. The genes are TRBV18 and TRBJ1-4; D is unresolved. This sample comprised CD4+ or CD8+ T cells sorted from blood, obtained in a trial of the OX40 agonist ivuxolimab. The receptor's source is an adult with an advanced solid tumor such as melanoma, head and neck, liver or kidney cancer. The DNA for the CDR3 is TGTGCCAGCTCACGATATCCGAATGAAAAACTGTTTTTT. This encodes CASSRYPNEKLFF.